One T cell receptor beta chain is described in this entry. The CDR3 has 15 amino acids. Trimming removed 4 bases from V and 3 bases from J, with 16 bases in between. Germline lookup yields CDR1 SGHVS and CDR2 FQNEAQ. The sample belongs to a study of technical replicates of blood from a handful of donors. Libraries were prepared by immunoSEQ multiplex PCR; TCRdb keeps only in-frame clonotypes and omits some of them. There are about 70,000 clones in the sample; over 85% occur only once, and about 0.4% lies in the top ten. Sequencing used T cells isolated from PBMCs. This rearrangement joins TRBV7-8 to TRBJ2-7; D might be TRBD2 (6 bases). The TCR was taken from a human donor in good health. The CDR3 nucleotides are TGTGCCAGCAGCTCGGGGACTGCACTAGGCTACGAGCAGTACTTC. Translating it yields CASSSGTALGYEQYF.